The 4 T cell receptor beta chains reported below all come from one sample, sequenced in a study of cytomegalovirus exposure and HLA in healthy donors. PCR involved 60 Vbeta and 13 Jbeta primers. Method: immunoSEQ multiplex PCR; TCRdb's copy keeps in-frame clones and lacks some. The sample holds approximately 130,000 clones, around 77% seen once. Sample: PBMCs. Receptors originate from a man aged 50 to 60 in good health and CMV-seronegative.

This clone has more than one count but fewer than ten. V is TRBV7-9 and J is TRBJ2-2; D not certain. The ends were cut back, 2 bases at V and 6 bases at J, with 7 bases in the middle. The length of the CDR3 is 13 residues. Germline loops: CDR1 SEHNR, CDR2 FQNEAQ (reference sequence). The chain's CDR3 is CASSLQSPGELFF. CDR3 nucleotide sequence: TGTGCCAGCAGCTTACAGTCCCCCGGGGAGCTGTTTTTT. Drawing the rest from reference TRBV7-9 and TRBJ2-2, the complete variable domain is DTGVSQNPRHKITKRGQNVTFRCDPISEHNRLYWYRQTLGQGPEFLTYFQNEAQLEKSRLLSDRFSAERPKGSFSTLEIQRTEQGDSAMYLCASSLQSPGELFFGEGSRLTVL.

The CDR3 spells CASTDRGFAGELFF. Written as DNA, the CDR3 is TGTGCCAGCACGGACAGGGGTTTTGCCGGGGAGCTGTTTTTT. This chain links TRBV6-5 with TRBJ2-2; 9 nucleotides agree with TRBD1. This CDR3 is built from 14 residues. Looked up from germline, CDR1 is MNHEY and CDR2 is SVGAGI. The V gene end was trimmed by 7 bases and the J gene end by 6 bases; junction bases not matched to a gene: 6.

CDR3 in amino acids: CASRLAGGPLPCEQYF. As DNA, the CDR3 is TGCGCCAGCAGACTAGCGGGAGGGCCTCTGCCCTGCGAGCAGTACTTC. The chain recombines TRBV10-2 with TRBJ2-7; TRBD2 matches at 13 bases. The CDR3 loop spans 16 amino acids. The junction had 11 bases not matched to a gene; V was cut back by 6 bases and J by 6 bases. Germline CDR1 is WSHSY and CDR2 is SAAADI.

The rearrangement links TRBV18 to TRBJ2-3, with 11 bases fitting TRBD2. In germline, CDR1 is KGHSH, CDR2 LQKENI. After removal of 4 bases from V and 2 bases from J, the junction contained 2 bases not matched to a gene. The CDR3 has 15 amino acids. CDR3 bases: TGTGCCAGCTCACTGGGACTAGCGGCCACAGATACGCAGTATTTT. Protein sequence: CASSLGLAATDTQYF.